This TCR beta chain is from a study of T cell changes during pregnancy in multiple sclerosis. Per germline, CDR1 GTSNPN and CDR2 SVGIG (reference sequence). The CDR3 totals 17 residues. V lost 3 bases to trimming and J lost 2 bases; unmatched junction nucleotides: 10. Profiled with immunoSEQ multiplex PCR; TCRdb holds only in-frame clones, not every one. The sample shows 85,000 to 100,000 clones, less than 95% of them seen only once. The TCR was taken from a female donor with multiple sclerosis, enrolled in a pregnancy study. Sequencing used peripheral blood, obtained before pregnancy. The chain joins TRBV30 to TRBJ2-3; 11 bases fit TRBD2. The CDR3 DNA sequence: TGTGCCTGGAGAGGGTTAGGGACTAGCGGATTCACAGATACGCAGTATTTT. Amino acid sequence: CAWRGLGTSGFTDTQYF.